The 6 T cell receptor beta chains presented below share a single source sample, sequenced in a study of T cell repertoires in cytomegalovirus infection. One entry per CDR3 protein, called by TCRdb with MiXCR from the reads. The sample lists 310,000 or so distinct CDR3 sequences; 20% to 25% were seen once. The antigens these receptors bind are not known. The source material was cultured PBMCs, sampled from culture after CMV antigen stimulation. The receptors were gathered from a human donor in good health (CMV status not recorded). Some clones in this sample may be carry-over from other donors' samples.

CDR3 nucleotides: TGTGCCAGCAGTCAAGGACGGCCTACCACAGATACGCAGTATTTT. It encodes CASSQGRPTTDTQYF. The chain is built from TRBV6-2 or TRBV6-3 and TRBJ2-3; unclear D gene. The CDR3 spans 15 residues. V gave up 5 bases and J gave up 2 bases, with 14 bases separating them. From germline, CDR1 is MNHEY and CDR2 SVGEGT.

The sample holds many counts of this clonotype. V usage is TRBV7-3 and J usage is TRBJ2-1; TRBD1 is a possible D gene (6 bases). Deletions cut 1 base from V and 2 bases from J, with 12 bases between. Germline CDR1 SGHTA, CDR2 FQGTGA. The CDR3 consists of 16 residues. This CDR3 reads CASSLMIGGPYNEQFF. CDR3 bases: TGTGCCAGCAGCTTAATGATAGGGGGTCCCTACAATGAGCAGTTCTTC.

V gene TRBV7-9 combines with J gene TRBJ2-5; possible D gene TRBD2, 6 bases. Per germline, CDR1 SEHNR and CDR2 FQNEAQ (reference sequence). The V end lost 1 base, the J end lost 5 bases, and 14 bases lay between the germline ends. The CDR3 covers 15 residues. In DNA, the CDR3 is TGTGCCAGCAGCTTAGGGGCGGGACTCGGGGAGACCCAGTACTTC. Protein sequence: CASSLGAGLGETQYF.

This chain connects TRBV27 to TRBJ2-1, with 13 bases aligning to TRBD2. V trimming: 3 bases; J trimming: 5 bases; junction bases outside the gene matches: 4. This CDR3 comprises 16 residues. Germline values: CDR1 MNHEY, CDR2 SMNVEV (reference sequence). The CDR3 DNA reads as TGTGCCAGCAGTTTCTTGGGGACTAGCGGGGACAATGAGCAGTTCTTC. Its protein is CASSFLGTSGDNEQFF.

This clonotype has at least ten counts. The chain recombines TRBV12-3 or TRBV12-4 with TRBJ1-1; no clear D gene. With 2 bases removed from V and 2 bases from J, the gap between germline ends came to 9 bases. The CDR3 length is 14 residues. In DNA form, the CDR3 reads TGTGCCAGCAGTTTATTACAGTCCAACACTGAAGCTTTCTTT. Translated, it gives CASSLLQSNTEAFF.

This clonotype was seen only a few times. V and J are TRBV18 and TRBJ1-2; TRBD1 is a possible D gene (5 bases). The CDR3 is 14 residues long. CDR1 and CDR2 (germline): KGHSH, LQKENI. The ends were cut back, 5 bases at V and 6 bases at J, with 16 bases in the middle. CDR3 in DNA: TGTGCCAGCTCAGCGGGACTTATCGAAAATGGCTACACCTTC. This gives the protein CASSAGLIENGYTF. Together with reference TRBV18 and TRBJ1-2, the CDR3 gives the full variable domain: NAGVMQNPRHLVRRRGQEARLRCSPMKGHSHVYWYRQLPEEGLKFMVYLQKENIIDESGMPKERFSAEFPKEGPSILRIQQVVRGDSAAYFCASSAGLIENGYTFGSGTRLTVV.